This T cell receptor (beta chain) stems from a study of blood T cell repertoires in COVID-19. Germline lookup yields CDR1 MNHEY and CDR2 SMNVEV (reference sequence). With 6 bases clipped from V and 5 bases from J, the junction kept 4 bases outside the gene matches. The CDR3 is 13 amino acids. This clone came up a few times. Using immunoSEQ multiplex PCR, the repertoire was profiled, and TCRdb retains in-frame clones only, with some absent. The repertoire holds roughly 430,000 clones, 70% to 90% seen once, with roughly 1.9% in the top ten. The rearrangement links TRBV27 to TRBJ2-5; 9 bases map to TRBD1. This clonotype was obtained from a woman in her 40s with acute COVID-19. Material: PBMCs or T cells enriched from blood (not recorded which). CDR3 nucleotide sequence: TGTGCCAGCAGGCGGACAGGGGAGGAGACCCAGTACTTC. Translation gives CASRRTGEETQYF.